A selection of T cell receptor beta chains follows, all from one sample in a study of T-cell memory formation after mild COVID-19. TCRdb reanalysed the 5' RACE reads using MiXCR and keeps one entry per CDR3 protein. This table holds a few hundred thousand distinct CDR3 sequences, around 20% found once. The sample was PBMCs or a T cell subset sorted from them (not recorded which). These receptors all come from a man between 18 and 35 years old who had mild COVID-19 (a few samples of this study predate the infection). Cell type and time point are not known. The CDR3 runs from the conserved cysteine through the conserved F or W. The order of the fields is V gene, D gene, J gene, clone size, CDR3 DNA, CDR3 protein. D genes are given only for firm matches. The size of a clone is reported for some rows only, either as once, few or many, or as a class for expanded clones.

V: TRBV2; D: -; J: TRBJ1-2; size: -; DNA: TGTGCCAGCAGTGAGGTAGAAGGGCTTGGCTACACCTTC; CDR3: CASSEVEGLGYTF
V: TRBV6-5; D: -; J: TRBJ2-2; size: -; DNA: TGTGCCAGCAGACTACAGGGAATTGGGACCGGGGAGCTGTTTTTT; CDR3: CASRLQGIGTGELFF
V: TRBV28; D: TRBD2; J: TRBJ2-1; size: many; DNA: TGTGCCAGCATTTCACTGAGCGGGGGGAACAATGAGCAGTTCTTC; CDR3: CASISLSGGNNEQFF
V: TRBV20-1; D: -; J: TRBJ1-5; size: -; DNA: TGCAGTGCTAGAGATGGCAGGAATCAGCCCCAGCATTTT; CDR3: CSARDGRNQPQHF
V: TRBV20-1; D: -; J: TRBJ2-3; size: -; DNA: TGCAGTGCTAACCCCCGTCACAGCGGCACAGATACGCAGTATTTT; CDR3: CSANPRHSGTDTQYF
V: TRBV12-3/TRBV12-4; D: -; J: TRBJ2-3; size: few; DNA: TGTGCCAGCAGCCCCGTAGGCCCCCCTCACCCTCTTATAATTCTGTATTTT; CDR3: CASSPVGPPHPLIILYF
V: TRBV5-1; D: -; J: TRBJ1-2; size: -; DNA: TGCGCCAGCAGCCTTCAAAGAGGGGGAACCCCCGATGGCTACACCTTC; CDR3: CASSLQRGGTPDGYTF
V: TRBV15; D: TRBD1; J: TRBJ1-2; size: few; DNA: TGTGCCACCAGCAGAGCAGGGGGCCGAAAGAACTATGGCTACACCTTC; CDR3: CATSRAGGRKNYGYTF
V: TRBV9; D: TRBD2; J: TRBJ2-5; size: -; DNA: TGTGCCAGCAGCCATAACTCCCGGGGGGGCCAAGAGACCCAGTACTTC; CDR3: CASSHNSRGGQETQYF
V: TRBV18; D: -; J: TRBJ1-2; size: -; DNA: TGTGCCAGCTCACCACCCCCATTTACGCAGTATGGCTACACCTTC; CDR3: CASSPPPFTQYGYTF
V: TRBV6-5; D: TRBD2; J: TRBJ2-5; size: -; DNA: TGTGCCAGCAGCCCTACACCAGCGGGGGCTCAAGAGACCCAGTACTTC; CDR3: CASSPTPAGAQETQYF
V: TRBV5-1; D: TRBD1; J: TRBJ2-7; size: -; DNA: TGCGCCAGCAGCAAGTCCGACAGGGGGCTCTACGAGCAGTACTTC; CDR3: CASSKSDRGLYEQYF
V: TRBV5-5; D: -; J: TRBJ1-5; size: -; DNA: TGTGCCAGCAGCTTGCCCACGAAGGGGCCCCAGCATTTT; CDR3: CASSLPTKGPQHF
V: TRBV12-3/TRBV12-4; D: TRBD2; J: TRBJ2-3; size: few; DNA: TGTGCCAGCAGTCCTATAGCTAGCGGGGGGCCCGCAGATACGCAGTATTTT; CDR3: CASSPIASGGPADTQYF
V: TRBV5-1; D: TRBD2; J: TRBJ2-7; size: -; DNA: TGCGCCAGCAGCTTGACTAGCGGGAGATACGAGCAGTACTTC; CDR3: CASSLTSGRYEQYF
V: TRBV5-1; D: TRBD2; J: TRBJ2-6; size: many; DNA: TGCGCCAGCAGCTTTCTAGCGGGGTTTACTGGGGCCAACGTCCTGACTTTC; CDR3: CASSFLAGFTGANVLTF
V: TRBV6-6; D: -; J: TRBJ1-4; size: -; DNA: TGTGCCAGCAAAGATGAAAAACTGTTTTTT; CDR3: CASKDEKLFF
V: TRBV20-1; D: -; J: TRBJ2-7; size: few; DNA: TGCAGTGCTAGAGATCGAGAGTGGGTGTACTTC; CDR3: CSARDREWVYF
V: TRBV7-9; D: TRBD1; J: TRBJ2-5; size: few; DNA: TGTGCCAGCAGCCCACGGAGGAGGACAGGAGATTTACAAGAGACCCAGTACTTC; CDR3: CASSPRRRTGDLQETQYF
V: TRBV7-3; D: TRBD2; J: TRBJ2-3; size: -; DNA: TGTGCCAGCAGCAACAGCGGGGGGGCGACAGATACGCAGTATTTT; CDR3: CASSNSGGATDTQYF
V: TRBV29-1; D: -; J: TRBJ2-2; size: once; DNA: TGCAGCACCTCGAACCGTGGGGGCGGGGCGGGCACCGGGGAGCTGTTTTTT; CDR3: CSTSNRGGGAGTGELFF
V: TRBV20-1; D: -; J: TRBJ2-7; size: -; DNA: TGCAGTGCTAGAAAAGAGACGCTGGACGAGCAGTACTTC; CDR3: CSARKETLDEQYF
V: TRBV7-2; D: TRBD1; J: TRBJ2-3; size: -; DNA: TGTGCCAGCAGCTTAGAGGGGGGGGACAGGGGTCCGTATTTT; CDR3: CASSLEGGDRGPYF
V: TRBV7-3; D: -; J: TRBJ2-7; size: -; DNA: TGTGCCAGCAGCTTATTCTTGGGGTACGAGCAGTACTTC; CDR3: CASSLFLGYEQYF
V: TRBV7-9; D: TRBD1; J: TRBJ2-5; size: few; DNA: TGTGCCAGCAGCTTGGGGGACAGGGGTCGCGCGGAGACCCAGTACTTC; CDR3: CASSLGDRGRAETQYF
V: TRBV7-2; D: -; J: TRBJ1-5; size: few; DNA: TGTGCCAGCAGCTCCGGGATTAATCAGCCCCAGCATTTT; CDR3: CASSSGINQPQHF
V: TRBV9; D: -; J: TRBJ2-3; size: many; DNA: TGTGCCAGCAGCGTAGCTTGGGGGCGCACAGATACGCAGTATTTT; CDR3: CASSVAWGRTDTQYF
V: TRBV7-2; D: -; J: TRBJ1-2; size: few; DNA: TGTGCCAGCAGCCCCTTGGGGGGGCTAAGCTATGGCTACACCTTC; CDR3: CASSPLGGLSYGYTF
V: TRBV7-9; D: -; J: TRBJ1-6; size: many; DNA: TGTGCCAGCAGCTTAGAGGACACGGATTCACCCCTCCACTTT; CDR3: CASSLEDTDSPLHF
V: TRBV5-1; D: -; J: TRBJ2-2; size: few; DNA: TGCGCCAGCAGATTGAACACCGGGGAGCTGTTTTTT; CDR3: CASRLNTGELFF
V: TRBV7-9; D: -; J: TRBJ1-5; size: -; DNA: TGTGCCAGCAGCTTAGTAGATCAGCCCCAGCATTTT; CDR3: CASSLVDQPQHF
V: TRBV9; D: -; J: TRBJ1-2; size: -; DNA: TGTGCCAGCAGAGCAGGGACTGGGCATGGCTACACCTTC; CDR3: CASRAGTGHGYTF
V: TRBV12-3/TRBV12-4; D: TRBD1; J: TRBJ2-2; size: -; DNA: TGTGCCAGCAGTGTCCGGGACAGCACCGGGGAGCTGTTTTTT; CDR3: CASSVRDSTGELFF
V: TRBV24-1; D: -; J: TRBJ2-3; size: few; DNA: TGTGCCACCAGTGAGTCGAGCCGCGAGGGCACAGATACGCAGTATTTT; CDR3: CATSESSREGTDTQYF
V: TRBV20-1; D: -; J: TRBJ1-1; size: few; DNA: TGCAGTGCTGCCCGACAGGCCGAAGCTTTCTTT; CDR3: CSAARQAEAFF
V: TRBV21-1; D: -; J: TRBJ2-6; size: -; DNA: TGTGCCAGCAGCAAGGAGACCGGGAGCGGGGGCAACTCTGGGGCCAACGTCCTGACTTTC; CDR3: CASSKETGSGGNSGANVLTF
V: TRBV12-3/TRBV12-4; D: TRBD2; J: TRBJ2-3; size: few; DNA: TGTGCCAGCAGTCTCCGGCGGGTTGGCGGGGGAACCTACACAGATACGCAGTATTTT; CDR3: CASSLRRVGGGTYTDTQYF
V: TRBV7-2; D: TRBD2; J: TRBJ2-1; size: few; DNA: TGTGCCAGCAGCTCCGGGACTAGTCCCTACAATGAGCAGTTCTTC; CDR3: CASSSGTSPYNEQFF
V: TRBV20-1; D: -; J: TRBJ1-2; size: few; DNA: TGCAGTGCGCAGGGAGGTTCTAACTATGGCTACACCTTC; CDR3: CSAQGGSNYGYTF
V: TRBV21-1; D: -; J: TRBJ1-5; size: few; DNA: TGTGCCAGCACCCCCAGGTCATCCAATCAGCCCCAGCATTTT; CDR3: CASTPRSSNQPQHF
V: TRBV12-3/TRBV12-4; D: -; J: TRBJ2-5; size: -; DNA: TGTGCCAGCAGTTTAGGCGCTACTCAAGAGACCCAGTACTTC; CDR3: CASSLGATQETQYF
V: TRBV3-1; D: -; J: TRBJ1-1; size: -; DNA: TGTGCCAGCAGCCGGAGAGACACTGAAGCTTTCTTT; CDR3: CASSRRDTEAFF
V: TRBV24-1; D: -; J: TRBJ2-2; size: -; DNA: TGTGCCACCAGTGACCCGACAGTTGCTGGGGAGCTGTTTTTT; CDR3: CATSDPTVAGELFF
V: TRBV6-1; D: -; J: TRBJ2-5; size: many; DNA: TGTGCCAGCAGTGAAAGAGTTATGGGAGAGACCCAGTACTTC; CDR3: CASSERVMGETQYF
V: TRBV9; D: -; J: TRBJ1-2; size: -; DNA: TGTGCCAGCAGCTCCCTCGGATCCTATGGCTACACCTTC; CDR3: CASSSLGSYGYTF
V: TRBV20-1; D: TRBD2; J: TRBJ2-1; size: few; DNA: TGCAGTGCTAGCGGGGGGGCCGTTCGTGAGCAGTTCTTC; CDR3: CSASGGAVREQFF
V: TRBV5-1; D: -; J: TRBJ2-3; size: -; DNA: TGCGCCAGCAGCTACAGCGACAGCACAGATACGCAGTATTTT; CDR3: CASSYSDSTDTQYF
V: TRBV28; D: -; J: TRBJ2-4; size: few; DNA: TGTGCCACCCAGGGACTGCTAAAAAACATTCAGTACTTC; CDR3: CATQGLLKNIQYF
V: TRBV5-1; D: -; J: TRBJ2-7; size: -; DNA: TGCGCCAGCAGCATCCGGGACTTCGCCTACGAGCAGTACTTC; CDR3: CASSIRDFAYEQYF
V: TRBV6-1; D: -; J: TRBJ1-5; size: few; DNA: TGTGCCAGCGGACAGATCAATCAGCCCCAGCATTTT; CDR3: CASGQINQPQHF
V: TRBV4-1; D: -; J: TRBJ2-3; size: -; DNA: TGCGCCAGCAGCCAAGAAGCTAGTCCCAACACAGATACGCAGTATTTT; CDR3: CASSQEASPNTDTQYF
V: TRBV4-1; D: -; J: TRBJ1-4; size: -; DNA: TGCGCCAGCAACCGACAGTTGGATGAAAAACTGTTTTTT; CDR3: CASNRQLDEKLFF
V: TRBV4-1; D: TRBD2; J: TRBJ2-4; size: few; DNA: TGCGCCAGCAGCCACCCCGGGGGGGCCTTATCGGCCAAAAACATTCAGTACTTC; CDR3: CASSHPGGALSAKNIQYF
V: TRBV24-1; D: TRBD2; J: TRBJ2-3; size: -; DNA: TGTGCCACCAGCGGGACTAACACAGATACGCAGTATTTT; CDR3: CATSGTNTDTQYF
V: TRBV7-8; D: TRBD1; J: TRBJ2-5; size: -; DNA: TGTGCCAGCAGCTGGACAGGGGTAGAGACCCAGTACTTC; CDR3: CASSWTGVETQYF
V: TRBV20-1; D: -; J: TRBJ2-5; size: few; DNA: TGCAGTGCTAGACGGGAGACCCAGTACTTC; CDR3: CSARRETQYF
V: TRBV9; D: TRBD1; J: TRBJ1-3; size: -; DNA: TGTGCCAGCAGCGCGGGGACAGGGACTGGCTTGTTATCTGGAAACACCATATATTTT; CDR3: CASSAGTGTGLLSGNTIYF
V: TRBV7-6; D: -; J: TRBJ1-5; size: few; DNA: TGTGCCAGCAGCTTAACCCGTAATCAGCCCCAGCATTTT; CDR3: CASSLTRNQPQHF
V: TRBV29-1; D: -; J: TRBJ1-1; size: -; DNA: TGCAGCGTACGGCCTGGGAACACTGAAGCTTTCTTT; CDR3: CSVRPGNTEAFF